This T cell receptor (beta chain) was recorded in a study of control samples from healthy donors and cancer patients. Data came from immunoSEQ multiplex PCR; TCRdb stores just in-frame clones and leaves some out. Here the sample spans about 59,000 clones, roughly nine tenths being singletons. V lost 1 base, J lost 8 bases, and 15 bases stayed unmatched. CDR1 KGHSH and CDR2 LQKENI come from the germline V gene. The CDR3 has 17 residues. The origin of this receptor is a man aged 40-49 years with colorectal cancer. Material for sequencing was PBMCs. The rearrangement joins TRBV18 to TRBJ2-3, with 7 positions matching TRBD2. The CDR3: CASSPLETGGTRATQYF. CDR3 sequence (DNA): TGTGCCAGCTCACCACTCGAAACGGGAGGAACGAGGGCTACGCAGTATTTT.